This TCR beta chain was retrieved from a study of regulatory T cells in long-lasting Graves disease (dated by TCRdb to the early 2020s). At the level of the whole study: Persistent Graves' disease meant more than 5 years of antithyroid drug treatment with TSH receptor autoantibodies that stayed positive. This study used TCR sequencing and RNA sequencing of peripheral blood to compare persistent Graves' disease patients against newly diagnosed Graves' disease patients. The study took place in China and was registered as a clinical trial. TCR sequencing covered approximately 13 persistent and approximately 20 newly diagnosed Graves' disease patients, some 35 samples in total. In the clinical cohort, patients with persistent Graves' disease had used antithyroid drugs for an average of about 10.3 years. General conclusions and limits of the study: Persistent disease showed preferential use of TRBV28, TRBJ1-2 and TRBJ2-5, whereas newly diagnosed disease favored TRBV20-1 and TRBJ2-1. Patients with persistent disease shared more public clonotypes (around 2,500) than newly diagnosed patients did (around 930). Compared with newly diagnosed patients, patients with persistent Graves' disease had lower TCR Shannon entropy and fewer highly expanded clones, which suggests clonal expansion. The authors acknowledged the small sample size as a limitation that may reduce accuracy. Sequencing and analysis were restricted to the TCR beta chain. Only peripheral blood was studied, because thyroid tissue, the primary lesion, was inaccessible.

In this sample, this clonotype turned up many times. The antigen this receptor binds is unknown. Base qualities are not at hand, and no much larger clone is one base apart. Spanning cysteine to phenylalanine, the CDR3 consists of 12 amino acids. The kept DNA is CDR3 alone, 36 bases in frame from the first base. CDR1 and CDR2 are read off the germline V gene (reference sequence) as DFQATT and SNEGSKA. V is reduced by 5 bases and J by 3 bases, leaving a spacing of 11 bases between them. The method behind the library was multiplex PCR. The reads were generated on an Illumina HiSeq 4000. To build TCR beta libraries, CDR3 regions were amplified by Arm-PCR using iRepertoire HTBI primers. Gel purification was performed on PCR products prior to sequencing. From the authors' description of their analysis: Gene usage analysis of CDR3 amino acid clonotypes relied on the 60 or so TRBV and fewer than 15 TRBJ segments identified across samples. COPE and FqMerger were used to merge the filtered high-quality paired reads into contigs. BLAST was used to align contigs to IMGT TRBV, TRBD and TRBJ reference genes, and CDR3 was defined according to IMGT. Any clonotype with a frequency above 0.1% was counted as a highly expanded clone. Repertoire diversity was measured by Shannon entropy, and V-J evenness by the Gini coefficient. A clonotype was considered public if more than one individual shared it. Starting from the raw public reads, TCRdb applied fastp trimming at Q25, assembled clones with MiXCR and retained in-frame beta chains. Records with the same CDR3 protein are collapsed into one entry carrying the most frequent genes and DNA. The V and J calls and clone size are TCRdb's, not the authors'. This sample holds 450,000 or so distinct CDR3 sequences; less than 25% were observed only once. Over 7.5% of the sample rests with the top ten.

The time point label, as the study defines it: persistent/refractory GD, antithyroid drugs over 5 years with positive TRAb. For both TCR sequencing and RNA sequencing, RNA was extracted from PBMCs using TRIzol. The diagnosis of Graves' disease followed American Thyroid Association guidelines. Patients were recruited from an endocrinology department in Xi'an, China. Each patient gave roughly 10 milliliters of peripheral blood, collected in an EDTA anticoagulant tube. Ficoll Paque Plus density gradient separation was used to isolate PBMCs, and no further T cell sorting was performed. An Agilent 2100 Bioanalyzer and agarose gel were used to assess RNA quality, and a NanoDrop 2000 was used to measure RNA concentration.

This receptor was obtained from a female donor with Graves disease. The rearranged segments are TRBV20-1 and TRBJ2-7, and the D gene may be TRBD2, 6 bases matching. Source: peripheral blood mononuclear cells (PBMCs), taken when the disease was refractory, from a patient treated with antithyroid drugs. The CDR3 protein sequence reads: CSAPWGDYEQYF. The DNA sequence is TGCAGTGCTCCCTGGGGGGACTACGAGCAGTACTTC.